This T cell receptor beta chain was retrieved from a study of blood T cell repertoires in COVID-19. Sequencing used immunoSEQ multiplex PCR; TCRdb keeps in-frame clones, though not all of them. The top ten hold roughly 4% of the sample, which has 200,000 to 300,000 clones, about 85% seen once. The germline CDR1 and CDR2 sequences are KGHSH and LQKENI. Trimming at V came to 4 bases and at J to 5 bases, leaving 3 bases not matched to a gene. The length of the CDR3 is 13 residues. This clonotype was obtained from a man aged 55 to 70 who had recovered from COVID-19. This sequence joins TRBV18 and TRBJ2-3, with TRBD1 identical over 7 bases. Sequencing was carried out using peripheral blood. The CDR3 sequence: CASSLTGVDTQYF. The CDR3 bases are TGTGCCAGCTCACTTACAGGGGTAGATACGCAGTATTTT.